Each of the 28 T cell receptor beta chains below was sequenced from the same sample in a study of blood T cell repertoires in COVID-19. Sequenced by immunoSEQ multiplex PCR; TCRdb stores in-frame clones only, minus some. The sample carries 110,000 or so clones, roughly 80% recorded once. The sample taken for sequencing was peripheral blood. These receptors came from a human donor in a cohort sampled during active or convalescent COVID-19.

The chain joins TRBV28 to TRBJ1-1, with D perhaps matching TRBD1 (5 bases). Trimming left V 5 bases short and J 4 bases short, with 14 bases between. The CDR3 spans 14 residues. From germline, CDR1 is MDHEN and CDR2 SYDVKM. CDR3 sequence: CASSIQGGSTEAFF. The CDR3 DNA reads TGTGCCAGCAGTATTCAGGGAGGAAGCACTGAAGCTTTCTTT.

The V call is TRBV11-2, the J call TRBJ2-7, with 7 bases fitting TRBD1. The CDR3 is made up of 14 amino acids. Trimming removed 5 bases from V and 5 bases from J; junction bases left unmatched: 9. CDR1 and CDR2 from the germline V gene are SGHAT and FQNNGV. CDR3 in amino acids: CASSVTGALDEQYF. The CDR3 nucleotides read TGTGCCAGCAGCGTTACAGGGGCTCTGGACGAGCAGTACTTC.

The V call is TRBV5-1, the J call TRBJ2-1; 8 bases line up with TRBD2. The junction had 10 bases not matched to a gene; V was cut back by 2 bases and J by 0 bases. Germline V gene sequence: CDR1 SGHRS, CDR2 YFSETQ. The CDR3 is 18 amino acids. For the CDR3, the DNA is TGCGCCAGCAGCTTTCAAAGCGGGAGCGACTTCTCCTACAATGAGCAGTTCTTC. Protein product: CASSFQSGSDFSYNEQFF.

A single count supports this clone. The chain carries TRBV7-9 and TRBJ1-1, with TRBD1 matching over 9 bases. CDR3 length equals 14 residues. CDR1 SEHNR and CDR2 FQNEAQ come from the germline V gene (reference sequence). V shed 6 bases, J shed 1 base, and the junction held 3 bases outside the gene matches. DNA of the CDR3: TGTGCCAGCAGGCGGACAGGGGAGAACACTGAAGCTTTCTTT. The encoded protein is CASRRTGENTEAFF.

This clone was seen a few times. This chain links TRBV27 with TRBJ2-7, with 7 bases lining up with TRBD1. Germline V gene sequence: CDR1 MNHEY, CDR2 SMNVEV (reference sequence). V shed 5 bases, J shed 6 bases, and the junction held 4 bases outside the gene matches. The CDR3 extends over 12 amino acids. CDR3 in DNA: TGTGCCAGCAGTCCCTACAGGGGCGAGCAGTACTTC. Translating it yields CASSPYRGEQYF.

The gene calls are TRBV11-2 and TRBJ2-5; 7 bases line up with TRBD1. This CDR3 contains 15 residues. The trim removed 3 bases at V and 5 bases at J, leaving 9 bases unmatched. Germline assignment: CDR1 SGHAT and CDR2 FQNNGV. The CDR3 here is CASSFDLTGWETQYF. The CDR3 bases are TGTGCCAGCAGCTTTGACTTGACAGGGTGGGAGACCCAGTACTTC.

This clone was recorded a few times. The chain recombines TRBV13 with TRBJ2-1; D gene uncertain. The CDR3 loop spans 15 amino acids. With 0 bases removed from V and 0 bases from J, the gap between germline ends came to 6 bases. Germline CDR1 is PRHDT and CDR2 is FYEKMQ (reference sequence). The CDR3 here is CASSLGVSSYNEQFF. The CDR3 nucleotides read TGTGCCAGCAGCTTAGGCGTTAGCTCCTACAATGAGCAGTTCTTC. Variable domain in full (rest from reference TRBV13 and TRBJ2-1): AAGVIQSPRHLIKEKRETATLKCYPIPRHDTVYWYQQGPGQDPQFLISFYEKMQSDKGSIPDRFSAQQFSDYHSELNMSSLELGDSALYFCASSLGVSSYNEQFFGPGTRLTVL.

This clone was observed once. V usage is TRBV7-2 and J usage is TRBJ2-7; no firm D call. From germline, CDR1 is SGHTA and CDR2 FQGNSA. The CDR3 spans 14 residues. V was trimmed by 5 bases and J by 2 bases, leaving 13 bases between them. The CDR3 DNA reads as TGTGCCAGCAGCCTCGACTCGGTCGCCTACGAGCAGTACTTC. Its translation: CASSLDSVAYEQYF. The entire variable domain, with the rest obtained from reference TRBV7-2 and TRBJ2-7, is as follows: GAGVSQSPSNKVTEKGKDVELRCDPISGHTALYWYRQSLGQGLEFLIYFQGNSAPDKSGLPSDRFSAERTGGSVSTLTIQRTQQEDSAVYLCASSLDSVAYEQYFGPGTRLTVT.

CDR3: CAWRRQGFSYEQYF. The CDR3 DNA reads as TGTGCCTGGAGGAGACAGGGGTTCTCCTACGAGCAGTACTTC. The chain joins TRBV30 to TRBJ2-7, with 8 bases aligning to TRBD1. J lost 0 bases, V lost 3 bases, and 4 bases had no gene match. Per germline, CDR1 GTSNPN and CDR2 SVGIG (reference sequence). The CDR3 loop spans 14 amino acids.

The chain combines TRBV4-1 with TRBJ2-5; 11 bases fit TRBD2. J lost 7 bases, V lost 0 bases, and 7 bases had no gene match. The CDR3 totals 16 residues. Per the germline V gene, CDR1 is MGHRA and CDR2 is YSYEKL. CDR3 residues: CASSQEGTSGSGTQYF. In DNA form, the CDR3 reads TGCGCCAGCAGCCAAGAAGGGACTAGCGGTTCGGGGACCCAGTACTTC.

CDR3: CASSLIQGRRDGYTF. For the CDR3, the DNA is TGTGCCAGCAGTTTAATACAGGGTCGGCGAGATGGCTACACCTTC. V is TRBV27 and J is TRBJ1-2; D is possibly TRBD1 (6 bases). Trimming pared 2 bases from V and 6 bases from J, leaving 16 bases between. The length of the CDR3 is 15 residues. CDR1 and CDR2 (germline): MNHEY, SMNVEV (reference sequence).

The chain recombines TRBV19 with TRBJ1-5, with 9 bases lining up with TRBD1. V lost 5 bases, J lost 7 bases, and 6 bases stayed unmatched. Germline V gene lookup returns CDR1 LNHDA and CDR2 SQIVND (reference sequence). This CDR3 is 14 amino acids long. CDR3 DNA sequence: TGTGCCAGTAGTTTCTTGGACAGGGGCCAGCCCCAGCATTTT. Translated: CASSFLDRGQPQHF.

This clone was seen only a few times. V is TRBV7-2 and J is TRBJ1-6, with D unresolved. Germline V CDR1 and CDR2: SGHTA, FQGNSA. V lost 1 base and J 14 bases, leaving 12 bases between the germline ends. This CDR3 is 13 amino acids long. The CDR3 coding sequence is TGTGCCAGCAGCTTAGGGGCGGGGTCCACCCTCCACTTT. As protein: CASSLGAGSTLHF.

The gene calls are TRBV4-1 and TRBJ1-1, with D unclear. V was trimmed by 0 bases and J by 4 bases, leaving 24 bases between them. Germline V gene data show CDR1 as MGHRA and CDR2 as YSYEKL. The CDR3 sequence is 19 residues long. The DNA for the CDR3 is TGCGCCAGCAGCCAAGATCTTAGCCCGGACTGGGGATTGAGCACTGAAGCTTTCTTT. Residues: CASSQDLSPDWGLSTEAFF.

The rearrangement joins TRBV2 to TRBJ1-4; weak D call: TRBD1 (6 bases). This CDR3 is 15 amino acids long. Germline lookup yields CDR1 SNHLY and CDR2 FYNNEI. V was cut by 4 bases and J by 3 bases, with 12 bases left in between. The CDR3 nucleotides read TGTGCCAGCAGTGCGTTCAGGGGTGCTAATGAAAAACTGTTTTTT. This encodes CASSAFRGANEKLFF.

The chain has TRBV28 and TRBJ1-5; 8 nucleotides line up with TRBD1. The CDR3 runs 14 residues. CDR1 is MDHEN and CDR2 is SYDVKM in the germline V gene. Trimming cost V 5 bases and J 8 bases; bases outside gene matches: 8. CDR3 in DNA: TGTGCCAGCAGTATTACTGACAGGGGTAAGCCCCAGCATTTT. Its protein is CASSITDRGKPQHF.

In its sample, this clone was seen a few times. The chain recombines TRBV10-3 with TRBJ1-1; weak D call: TRBD1 (5 bases). The ends were cut back, 7 bases at V and 0 bases at J, with 9 bases in the middle. The CDR3 sequence is 13 residues long. CDR1 is ENHRY, CDR2 SYGVKD, per germline. CDR3 nucleotides: TGTGCCATCACGGGGGATATGAACACTGAAGCTTTCTTT. It yields the protein CAITGDMNTEAFF.

The chain is built from TRBV28 and TRBJ2-3; 12 positions agree with TRBD2. The CDR3 extends over 15 amino acids. V lost 6 bases to trimming and J lost 6 bases; unmatched junction nucleotides: 7. CDR1 and CDR2 from the germline V gene are MDHEN and SYDVKM. CDR3 in amino acids: CASSVGTSGWDTQYF. The CDR3 DNA reads TGTGCCAGCAGCGTCGGGACTAGCGGGTGGGATACGCAGTATTTT.

This CDR3 reads CASSPLVAGVETQYF. CDR3 DNA: TGTGCCAGCAGCCCCCTGGTAGCCGGGGTAGAGACCCAGTACTTC. The rearrangement joins TRBV7-9 to TRBJ2-5; TRBD2 might be the D (5 bases). V lost 5 bases, J lost 4 bases, and 17 bases lay in between. The length of the CDR3 is 15 residues. CDR1 and CDR2 (germline): SEHNR, FQNEAQ (reference sequence).

This sequence joins TRBV29-1 and TRBJ1-1; D gene unclear. The germline V and J ends were trimmed by 6 bases and 0 bases, with 8 bases remaining between them. The CDR3 has 12 amino acids. Germline lookup yields CDR1 SQVTM and CDR2 ANQGSEA. Here the CDR3 reads CSVDGVNTEAFF. The DNA for the CDR3 is TGCAGCGTCGACGGGGTGAACACTGAAGCTTTCTTT. Complete variable domain (other parts from reference TRBV29-1 and TRBJ1-1): SAVISQKPSRDICQRGTSLTIQCQVDSQVTMMFWYRQQPGQSLTLIATANQGSEATYESGFVIDKFPISRPNLTFSTLTVSNMSPEDSSIYLCSVDGVNTEAFFGQGTRLTVV.

The chain is built from TRBV5-4 and TRBJ2-3, with TRBD1 as a possible D gene (8 bases). Per germline, CDR1 SGHNT and CDR2 YYREEE (reference sequence). This CDR3 region has 15 residues. V shed 4 bases and J shed 2 bases, with 14 bases lying between them. The CDR3 loop is CASSTTGDYTDTQYF. The CDR3 coding sequence is TGTGCCAGCAGCACGACAGGGGACTACACAGATACGCAGTATTTT.

The chain employs TRBV7-9 and TRBJ1-2; D unresolved. This CDR3 is 10 amino acids long. V lost 8 bases to trimming and J lost 4 bases, with 5 bases between them. CDR1 and CDR2 from the germline V gene are SEHNR and FQNEAQ (reference sequence). CDR3 protein: CASRGYGYTF. In nucleotides, the CDR3 is TGTGCCAGCCGAGGCTATGGCTACACCTTC.

This chain connects TRBV6-5 to TRBJ1-3; no clear D gene. The germline CDR1 and CDR2 sequences are MNHEY and SVGAGI. The CDR3 is 15 residues long. V was cut by 2 bases and J by 0 bases, with 8 bases left in between. The CDR3 protein is CASSYKPRSGNTIYF. CDR3 DNA sequence: TGTGCCAGCAGTTACAAGCCACGCTCTGGAAACACCATATATTTT.

This chain uses TRBV5-1 with TRBJ2-7, with 12 bases identical to TRBD2. Germline CDR1 reads SGHRS; CDR2 reads YFSETQ. Trimming took 4 bases from V and 3 from J; bases not matched to a gene: 11. This CDR3 comprises 17 residues. CDR3 in amino acids: CASSPPQPGLAGYEQYF. The CDR3 region has the DNA TGCGCCAGCAGCCCCCCCCAACCGGGACTAGCGGGCTACGAGCAGTACTTC.

This clone was observed once. J is TRBJ1-1 and V is TRBV7-3; D is possibly TRBD1 (6 bases). The CDR3 has 15 amino acids. V was clipped by 5 bases and J by 5 bases, with 18 bases between them. Germline V gene sequence: CDR1 SGHTA, CDR2 FQGTGA. The CDR3 region is CASSPRRGSRTEAFF. CDR3 in DNA: TGTGCCAGCAGCCCCCGCAGGGGATCAAGGACTGAAGCTTTCTTT.

The CDR3 sequence: CASSVVGGEDTQYF. In DNA, the CDR3 is TGCGCCAGCAGCGTTGTAGGGGGGGAGGATACGCAGTATTTT. This rearrangement joins TRBV5-1 to TRBJ2-3; D possibly corresponds to TRBD2 (7 bases). Germline lookup yields CDR1 SGHRS and CDR2 YFSETQ. Trimming pared 4 bases from V and 6 bases from J, leaving 15 bases between. This CDR3 contains 14 residues. Full variable domain (remainder filled in from reference TRBV5-1 and TRBJ2-3): KAGVTQTPRYLIKTRGQQVTLSCSPISGHRSVSWYQQTPGQGLQFLFEYFSETQRNKGNFPGRFSGRQFSNSRSEMNVSTLELGDSALYLCASSVVGGEDTQYFGPGTRLTVL.

The CDR3, as DNA: TGTGCCAGTAGTAGTGGCGGGAGGTTCACCGGGGAGCTGTTTTTT. Amino acid sequence: CASSSGGRFTGELFF. The chain joins TRBV19 to TRBJ2-2; TRBD2 aligns across 8 bases. Germline values: CDR1 LNHDA, CDR2 SQIVND (reference sequence). The CDR3 is 15 residues long. Unmatched junction bases numbered 5, after V lost 4 bases and J lost 4 bases.

The chain joins TRBV28 to TRBJ2-7; 11 bases map to TRBD2. This CDR3 comprises 14 residues. Trimming cost V 6 bases and J 6 bases; bases outside gene matches: 7. Germline lookup yields CDR1 MDHEN and CDR2 SYDVKM. The CDR3 protein is CASSPTSGRTEQYF. The CDR3, as DNA: TGTGCCAGCAGCCCAACTAGCGGGAGAACCGAGCAGTACTTC.